These 23 T cell receptor beta chains originate from one sample sequenced in a study of T cells in Graves' hyperthyroidism and ophthalmopathy (dated by TCRdb to about 2019). The library was made by multiplex PCR. TCRdb names Illumina HiSeq 2000 as the instrument used. Amplification of TCR beta CDR3 regions was carried out from RNA transcripts. A first-round RT-PCR of the TCR CDR3 used the HTBI primer set with the Qiagen OneStep RT-PCR kit. The public reads were reprocessed in TCRdb via fastp at Q25 and MiXCR, keeping in-frame beta chains. CDR3 protein duplicates are merged, each entry listing the most common genes and DNA. In all, the sample holds some 570,000 distinct CDR3 sequences, and approximately 15% of those were seen once. Jointly, the top ten make up roughly 7.1% of the sample. Source material: blood. The receptors shown here come from a woman under 30 with Graves' ophthalmopathy.

In its sample, this clonotype was seen a few times. This chain uses TRBV5-6 with TRBJ1-3; D might be TRBD1 (6 bases). The CDR3 sequence is 14 residues long. The V gene's germline CDR1 is SGHDT and CDR2 YYEEEE. V gave up 7 bases and J gave up 0 bases, with 11 bases separating them. The CDR3 DNA reads as TGTGCCAGCGAAGGGGACAACTCTGGAAACACCATATATTTT. Protein: CASEGDNSGNTIYF. The variable domain in full, with the rest retrieved from reference TRBV5-6 and TRBJ1-3, is DAGVTQSPTHLIKTRGQQVTLRCSPKSGHDTVSWYQQALGQGPQFIFQYYEEEERQRGNFPDRFSGHQFPNYSSELNVNALLLGDSALYLCASEGDNSGNTIYFGEGSWLTVV.

This clonotype was recorded many times. This chain joins TRBV6-1 and TRBJ1-5; D unclear. The CDR3 sequence is 17 residues long. Germline V gene sequence: CDR1 MNHNS, CDR2 SASEGT. With 3 bases removed from V and 12 bases from J, the gap between germline ends came to 27 bases. CDR3: CASSDLRTPFQKGIQHF. DNA for the CDR3: TGTGCCAGCAGTGACCTTCGGACCCCGTTTCAGAAAGGTATCCAGCATTTT.

This clonotype was recorded many times. V gene TRBV5-1 combines with J gene TRBJ2-7; D tentatively fits TRBD1 or TRBD2 (6 bases each). This CDR3 spans 16 amino acids. The ends were cut back, 1 base at V and 5 bases at J, with 19 bases in the middle. CDR1 and CDR2 (germline): SGHRS, YFSETQ. The CDR3 DNA follows: TGCGCCAGCAGCTTGCGGGGGCAGGGAAGGACGGACGAGCAGTACTTC. This codes for CASSLRGQGRTDEQYF.

This clonotype was recorded at least ten times. The V gene is TRBV2, the J gene TRBJ2-7; 10 nucleotides agree with TRBD1. The CDR3 runs to 17 residues. With 10 bases clipped from V and 3 bases from J, the junction kept 18 bases outside the gene matches. The germline V gene encodes CDR1 SNHLY and CDR2 FYNNEI. The CDR3 sequence is CATLTGGALPRIYEQYF. CDR3 coding DNA: TGTGCCACCTTGACAGGGGGCGCCCTCCCCCGTATCTACGAGCAGTACTTC.

Ten or more counts support this clonotype. The chain is built from TRBV7-2 and TRBJ2-1; D is possibly TRBD1 or TRBD2 (8 bases each). CDR3 size: 20 residues. V lost 0 bases, J lost 2 bases, and 23 bases lay in between. From germline, CDR1 is SGHTA and CDR2 FQGNSA. CDR3 nucleotides: TGTGCCAGCAGCTTAGCCGCCAGGGGGCTACTAGCGGATACCTACAATGAGCAGTTCTTC. It specifies CASSLAARGLLADTYNEQFF.

Note on this clonotype: Possible read error: a much larger clone is one base away. The V call is TRBV29-1, the J call TRBJ1-1; D is perhaps TRBD1 (5 bases). The germline gives CDR1 SQVTM, CDR2 ANQGSEA. This CDR3 region has 13 residues. Deletions cut 6 bases from V and 5 bases from J, with 16 bases between. The CDR3: CSVTERGGTEAFF. CDR3 DNA sequence: TGCAGCGTGACTGAAAGGGGAGGTACTGAAGCTTTCTTT.

This clonotype was seen many times. The chain couples TRBV24-1 to TRBJ2-1; weak D call: TRBD2 (5 bases). Germline lookup yields CDR1 KGHDR and CDR2 SFDVKD. This CDR3 is 14 amino acids long. The V and J ends lost 5 bases and 7 bases respectively, with 14 bases between them. CDR3 region: CATSVGLGVNEQFF. CDR3 DNA sequence: TGTGCCACCAGTGTAGGTCTCGGGGTGAATGAGCAGTTCTTC.

The rearrangement uses TRBV12-3 or TRBV12-4 and TRBJ2-4, with TRBD1 matching over 8 bases. The CDR3 length is 16 residues. V lost 6 bases, J lost 3 bases, and 10 bases stayed unmatched. The CDR3 region has the DNA TGTGCCAGCAGCTCTCCAGGGGGCGGGGTCAAAAACATTCAGTACTTC. Amino acids: CASSSPGGGVKNIQYF.

This clonotype was observed at least ten times. V gene TRBV20-1 combines with J gene TRBJ2-3; D is undetermined. Trimming stripped 4 bases from V and 3 bases from J, with 14 bases between. The CDR3 consists of 14 residues. CDR1 and CDR2 from the germline V gene are DFQATT and SNEGSKA (reference sequence). CDR3 nucleotide sequence: TGCAGTGCTATGACGACCGAAACGACAGATACGCAGTATTTT. As protein: CSAMTTETTDTQYF.

In its sample, this clonotype was seen a few times. The V call is TRBV14, the J call TRBJ1-2, with 7 bases matching TRBD1. The V gene end was trimmed by 3 bases and the J gene end by 7 bases; junction bases not matched to a gene: 5. Germline V gives CDR1 SGHDN, CDR2 FVKESK. The CDR3 totals 13 residues. CDR3 sequence reads: CASSQDRTFGYTF. The CDR3 coding sequence is TGTGCCAGCAGCCAGGACAGGACCTTTGGCTACACCTTC.

V gene TRBV27 combines with J gene TRBJ1-4, with 7 nucleotides matching TRBD1. Trimming took 8 bases from V and 0 from J; bases not matched to a gene: 15. CDR1 and CDR2 (germline): MNHEY, SMNVEV (reference sequence). The length of the CDR3 is 18 residues. CDR3 nucleotide sequence: TGTGCCAGCGCCAACAGGGGAAGGGGGTGGGCAACTAATGAAAAACTGTTTTTT. The encoded protein is CASANRGRGWATNEKLFF.

The chain is built from TRBV6-1 and TRBJ2-1; TRBD2 aligns across 10 bases. The CDR3 has 17 residues. Per germline, CDR1 MNHNS and CDR2 SASEGT. V was clipped by 3 bases and J by 8 bases; unmatched bases: 13. Here the CDR3 reads CASSEPLAGVPGDEQFF. The CDR3 DNA sequence: TGTGCCAGCAGTGAGCCTCTAGCGGGGGTCCCGGGAGATGAGCAGTTCTTC.

The CDR3 nucleotides read TGTGCCAGCAGCCCTGGGTCCTATTTCACTGAAGCTTTCTTT. Protein: CASSPGSYFTEAFF. This rearrangement joins TRBV6-1 to TRBJ1-1; D gene ambiguous. V lost 6 bases, J lost 4 bases, and 15 bases lay in between. The CDR3 has 14 residues. Germline CDR1 is MNHNS and CDR2 is SASEGT.

The chain is built from TRBV19 and TRBJ1-2; D ambiguous. Germline CDR1 LNHDA, CDR2 SQIVND (reference sequence). Trimming took 5 bases from V and 7 from J, leaving 23 bases between them. This CDR3 contains 16 residues. The CDR3 reads CASSSSGPTNFFGYTF. DNA for the CDR3: TGTGCCAGTAGTTCGAGTGGGCCGACTAACTTCTTTGGCTACACCTTC.

As regards this clonotype: It may be a read error: a sequence one base away is much more abundant. No conserved phenylalanine or tryptophan ends this CDR3, so it is likely a read error. V is TRBV11-1 and J is TRBJ2-7; weak D call: TRBD1 (6 bases). CDR3 length: 16 residues. Germline CDR1 reads SGHAT; CDR2 reads FQDESV (reference sequence). Trimming cost V 5 bases and J 6 bases, with 23 bases left between them. CDR3 amino acids: CASSGWTEGDRREQYL. The CDR3 DNA reads as TGTGCCAGCAGCGGGTGGACAGAGGGTGATCGTCGCGAGCAGTACCTC.

This clonotype was seen a single time. This rearrangement joins TRBV24-1 to TRBJ2-1, with 8 bases identical to TRBD2. CDR3 size: 13 residues. V shed 8 bases, J shed 8 bases, and the junction held 7 bases outside the gene matches. Germline lookup yields CDR1 KGHDR and CDR2 SFDVKD. CDR3 sequence reads: CATTAGARDEQFF. CDR3 in DNA: TGTGCCACCACAGCGGGAGCTCGGGATGAGCAGTTCTTC.

This clonotype came up many times. The gene calls are TRBV7-3 and TRBJ2-1; D is uncertain. V shed 5 bases and J shed 0 bases, with 14 bases lying between them. Germline CDR1 and CDR2: SGHTA and FQGTGA. This CDR3 spans 16 amino acids. The DNA for the CDR3 is TGTGCCAGCAGCCCCCCTGGCGGTAGCTCCTACAATGAGCAGTTCTTC. This sequence encodes CASSPPGGSSYNEQFF. The variable domain in full, completed from reference TRBV7-3 and TRBJ2-1, reads GAGVSQTPSNKVTEKGKYVELRCDPISGHTALYWYRQSLGQGPEFLIYFQGTGAADDSGLPNDRFFAVRPEGSVSTLKIQRTERGDSAVYLCASSPPGGSSYNEQFFGPGTRLTVL.

This clonotype was detected many times. The chain employs TRBV28 and TRBJ1-2; D gene uncertain. The ends were cut back, 5 bases at V and 4 bases at J, with 11 bases in the middle. The germline gives CDR1 MDHEN, CDR2 SYDVKM. This CDR3 has 13 amino acids. This CDR3 reads CASSVPDSYGYTF. As DNA, the CDR3 is TGTGCCAGCAGTGTCCCAGACTCCTATGGCTACACCTTC.

As for this clonotype: At one of its ends the junction is not consistent with the germline gene, which may arise from a read error. The rearrangement joins TRBV19 to TRBJ2-2; a possible D gene is TRBD2 (6 bases). The germline V gene has CDR1 LNHDA and CDR2 SQIVND (reference sequence). The CDR3 loop spans 17 amino acids. This CDR3 reads CASSSVTSTRPPGGLFF. The CDR3 nucleotides read TGTGCCAGTAGTTCCGTTACCTCAACTAGACCGCCCGGGGGGCTGTTTTTT.

This sequence joins TRBV15 and TRBJ2-1, with 9 nucleotides matching TRBD2. The J call could be wrong; TRBJ2-7 is a better fit for the DNA end. From germline, CDR1 is LNHNV and CDR2 YYDKDF (reference sequence). The CDR3 sequence is 17 residues long. The CDR3 loop reads CATSRDFAGGSNNEQYF. The CDR3 region has the DNA TGTGCCACCAGCAGAGATTTTGCGGGAGGGTCTAACAATGAGCAGTACTTC.

This clonotype was detected many times. J is TRBJ2-1 and V is TRBV6-1; 9 bases align to TRBD2. The CDR3 is 18 residues long. Germline V gene sequence: CDR1 MNHNS, CDR2 SASEGT. The V segment lost 1 base and the J segment 3 bases; nucleotides outside the gene matches: 10. CDR3 nucleotide sequence: TGTGCCAGCAGTGAAGAAGCTGTCCTAGCGGGGATCTACAATGAGCAGTTCTTC. This translates into CASSEEAVLAGIYNEQFF.

This clonotype was seen a handful of times. The chain has TRBV9 and TRBJ2-3; 8 bases map to TRBD1. The germline gives CDR1 SGDLS, CDR2 YYNGEE. This CDR3 comprises 16 residues. V was clipped by 2 bases and J by 0 bases; unmatched bases: 5. Here the CDR3 DNA reads TGTGCCAGCAGCGTGACAGGGGCCTATAGCACAGATACGCAGTATTTT. Translated, it gives CASSVTGAYSTDTQYF.

About this clonotype itself: The conserved phenylalanine or tryptophan normally closing the CDR3 is absent here, so this likely arose from a read error. The V and J genes are TRBV5-1 and TRBJ2-5; D possibly corresponds to TRBD1 (5 bases). This CDR3 has 15 residues. Trimming shortened V by 0 bases and J by 5 bases, and 14 bases separated the two germline ends. The germline V gene encodes CDR1 SGHRS and CDR2 YFSETQ. CDR3 nucleotides: TGCGCCAGCAGCTTGGCCCTCAGGGTTGGGGAGACCCAGTACCTC. Amino acids: CASSLALRVGETQYL.